This T cell receptor beta chain stems from a study of blood T cell repertoires in COVID-19 (dated by TCRdb to the early 2020s). Context from the whole study: ImmuneRACE Cohort 3 recovered participants were defined by two consecutive negative NP/OP PCR tests, healthcare professional clearance, or symptom resolution. Samples from collaborators originated in the United States, Italy and Spain and spanned both the acute and convalescent phases of COVID-19. The material from the prospective study consisted of cDNA or gDNA derived from T cells, B-cell-depleted T cells, or PBMCs. The dataset comprised deeply sampled blood TCRbeta repertoires from subjects exposed to, actively infected with, or recovered from COVID-19. The repertoires were released in a freely available public database meant as a resource for research on the immune response to SARS-CoV-2. Samples came from the ongoing ImmuneRACE study (first 160 participants) plus 1,254 subjects from 6 global collaborators. Sample metadata almost always included a de-identified subject ID, COVID-19 status, age in years and sex. HLA class I and class II types, where available, came from metadata supplied by the sample provider rather than from assay-based typing.

Based on the germline V gene (reference sequence), the CDR1 and CDR2 sequences are SEHNR and FQNEAQ. V loses 5 bases at its end and J loses 2 bases; junction bases beyond the gene matches: 6. Inclusive of the bounding cysteine and phenylalanine, the CDR3 is 14 residues long. Only CDR3 DNA remains: 42 bases, in frame from the first base. Broad study findings and their caveats: Clinical and demographic metadata were provided uncurated, with the amount varying by source and participant.

Participants in the prospective study were enrolled through a virtual design, were aged roughly 18 to 100 years, and lived in about two dozen United States geographic areas. To assign participants to cohorts, the prospective study relied on clinical history that participants themselves reported in a screening survey and a study questionnaire. In the prospective study, mobile phlebotomists collected whole blood, serum and a nasopharyngeal or oropharyngeal swab from each participant. Additional blood draws and questionnaires over a roughly two-month period could optionally be provided by prospective study participants. Before DNA extraction, blood samples from the prospective study were shipped at room temperature or frozen. As for this clone: Its recognized antigen is unknown. One base away there is no much larger clone; base qualities are not given.

TCRbeta CDR3 regions were amplified from genomic DNA by means of the immunoSEQ Assay, a bias-controlled multiplex PCR. The original methods were these. The number of nucleated cells in each sample was estimated from the amplification of reference gene primers within the assay. To quantify the absolute abundance of each unique TCRbeta CDR3 rearrangement, sequence reads were collapsed and filtered. For each sample, productive Simpson clonality was calculated by taking the square root of Simpson's diversity index across productive rearrangements. TCRdb's version of the immuneACCESS table is confined to in-frame rearrangements and falls short of the full clone set. An unresolved V gene accounts for under half of the shortfall where checked; the remainder is of unknown origin. V, J and clone size were drawn from that table, and D and trimming were deduced from the DNA. Present in this sample are under 150,000 clones, about 80% of which were seen just once. The ten largest clones add up to roughly 3.9% of the sample.

The chain couples TRBV7-9 to TRBJ2-7, and 7 bases in between align with TRBD2. Source material: PBMCs or T cells enriched from blood (not recorded which). The sequence was obtained from a man aged 50 or older in a cohort exposed to, infected with or recovered from COVID-19 (not recorded which). CDR3 protein: CASSGGLVAYEQYF. The base sequence is TGTGCCAGCAGCGGAGGACTAGTTGCCTACGAGCAGTACTTC.